Included here is one T cell receptor (beta chain) sequence, with context. Seattle enrolled patients during active infection and tracked them longitudinally. Under the authors' procedure: Reference gene primers were amplified, and this amplification served to estimate nucleated cell counts. Produced via immunoSEQ multiplex PCR; TCRdb's table is partial and in-frame only. The D gene and trimming were derived from the DNA, and the V and J assignments and clone size from that table. The sample yields roughly 200,000 clones, roughly 81% seen once. These data are taken from a study of blood T cell repertoires in COVID-19. Study-wide background: COVID-19 samples from acute and convalescent phases originated in the United States, Italy and Spain. PBMCs, B-cell-depleted T cells, or T cells were the source of the cDNA or gDNA that made up the material.

The CDR3 consists of 16 residues. Deletions cut 6 bases from V and 0 bases from J, with 15 bases between. CDR1 and CDR2 (germline): MDHEN, SYDVKM. The sequence was obtained from a woman aged 40 to 50 with COVID-19, enrolled during active disease. J is TRBJ2-1 and V is TRBV28; D remains ambiguous. Sequenced input: peripheral blood. The CDR3 bases are TGTGCCAGCAGCCCCATGGCGGAGAGCTCCTACAATGAGCAGTTCTTC. Amino acids: CASSPMAESSYNEQFF.